This entry lists 9 T cell receptor beta chains sequenced from one sample in a study of cytomegalovirus exposure and HLA in healthy donors. The PCR contained 60 Vbeta and 13 Jbeta primers. Sequenced by immunoSEQ multiplex PCR; TCRdb stores in-frame clones only, minus some. The sample holds around 63,000 clones, 75% seen once. Sequenced input: PBMCs. These receptors were obtained from a man aged 55 to 69 in good health and CMV-seropositive.

This clone was found once. The chain recombines TRBV5-1 with TRBJ1-2, with 9 positions matching TRBD1. The CDR3 runs 15 residues. Germline CDR1 reads SGHRS; CDR2 reads YFSETQ. V lost 5 bases to trimming and J lost 3 bases; unmatched junction nucleotides: 8. The CDR3, as DNA: TGCGCCAGCAGGAACCTTCGGGACAGGGACTATGGCTACACCTTC. This codes for CASRNLRDRDYGYTF.

This clone has only one observation. CDR3 amino acids: CASSFDREEDEQYF. The CDR3 bases are TGTGCCAGCAGCTTTGACAGGGAAGAGGACGAGCAGTACTTC. This chain links TRBV14 with TRBJ2-7, with 7 bases identical to TRBD1. Germline assignment: CDR1 SGHDN and CDR2 FVKESK. The CDR3 contains 14 residues. V dropped 5 bases and J dropped 5; count of bases not matched to a gene: 9. The whole variable domain, remainder taken from reference TRBV14 and TRBJ2-7, is EAGVTQFPSHSVIEKGQTVTLRCDPISGHDNLYWYRRVMGKEIKFLLHFVKESKQDESGMPNNRFLAERTGGTYSTLKVQPAELEDSGVYFCASSFDREEDEQYFGPGTRLTVT.

The chain joins TRBV5-6 to TRBJ1-1; 9 bases align to TRBD1. Per germline, CDR1 SGHDT and CDR2 YYEEEE. The trim removed 2 bases at V and 0 bases at J, leaving 11 bases unmatched. This CDR3 region has 18 residues. The CDR3 is CASSFRTGTGSMNTEAFF. The CDR3 nucleotides read TGTGCCAGCAGCTTTCGAACCGGGACAGGGAGCATGAACACTGAAGCTTTCTTT.

V and J are TRBV11-3 and TRBJ1-4; 7 bases are a match to TRBD1. The CDR3 consists of 17 residues. V dropped 5 bases and J dropped 0; count of bases not matched to a gene: 9. Germline assignment: CDR1 SGHNT and CDR2 YENEEA. The CDR3 region is CASSEYGQGATNEKLFF. The CDR3 nucleotides read TGTGCCAGCAGCGAATATGGGCAGGGGGCAACTAATGAAAAACTGTTTTTT.

To note about this clone: The sample contains more than one DNA sequence encoding this CDR3. The V and J genes are TRBV4-1 and TRBJ2-1; weak D call: TRBD1 (5 bases). V was trimmed by 0 bases and J by 6 bases, leaving 12 bases between them. The CDR3 extends over 15 amino acids. The germline V gene encodes CDR1 MGHRA and CDR2 YSYEKL. CDR3 DNA: TGCGCCAGCAGCCAAGAGTCCAGGGCGTTCAATGAGCAGTTCTTC. As protein: CASSQESRAFNEQFF.

The genes are TRBV6-4 and TRBJ2-2, with a tentative D call TRBD1 (6 bases). The germline CDR1 and CDR2 sequences are MRHNA and SNTAGT. The CDR3 has 14 amino acids. Between the trimmed V and J ends, which lost 10 bases and 0 bases, there was a span of 12 bases. The CDR3 nucleotides read TGTGCCACCAAGGACAGAACGAACACCGGGGAGCTGTTTTTT. Its translation is CATKDRTNTGELFF.

This chain uses TRBV6-1 with TRBJ1-5; D unresolved. The CDR3 has 14 amino acids. Germline V gene lookup returns CDR1 MNHNS and CDR2 SASEGT. V was cut by 2 bases and J by 5 bases, with 10 bases left in between. In DNA, the CDR3 is TGTGCCAGCAGTGAATCCCCCATAGATCAGCCCCAGCATTTT. Its protein product is CASSESPIDQPQHF.

This chain links TRBV5-1 with TRBJ2-3; D unclear. The CDR3 contains 11 residues. The germline CDR1 and CDR2 sequences are SGHRS and YFSETQ. Trimming took 3 bases from V and 4 from J, leaving 3 bases between them. CDR3 sequence (DNA): TGCGCCAGCAGCTCCGCAGATACGCAGTATTTT. Protein sequence: CASSSADTQYF.

The chain couples TRBV9 to TRBJ1-5; unclear D gene. Trimming stripped 4 bases from V and 1 base from J, with 15 bases between. The CDR3 runs to 16 residues. In germline, CDR1 is SGDLS, CDR2 YYNGEE. The CDR3 loop reads CASSSGGPGSNQPQHF. CDR3 DNA sequence: TGTGCCAGCAGCTCCGGTGGTCCGGGGAGCAATCAGCCCCAGCATTTT.